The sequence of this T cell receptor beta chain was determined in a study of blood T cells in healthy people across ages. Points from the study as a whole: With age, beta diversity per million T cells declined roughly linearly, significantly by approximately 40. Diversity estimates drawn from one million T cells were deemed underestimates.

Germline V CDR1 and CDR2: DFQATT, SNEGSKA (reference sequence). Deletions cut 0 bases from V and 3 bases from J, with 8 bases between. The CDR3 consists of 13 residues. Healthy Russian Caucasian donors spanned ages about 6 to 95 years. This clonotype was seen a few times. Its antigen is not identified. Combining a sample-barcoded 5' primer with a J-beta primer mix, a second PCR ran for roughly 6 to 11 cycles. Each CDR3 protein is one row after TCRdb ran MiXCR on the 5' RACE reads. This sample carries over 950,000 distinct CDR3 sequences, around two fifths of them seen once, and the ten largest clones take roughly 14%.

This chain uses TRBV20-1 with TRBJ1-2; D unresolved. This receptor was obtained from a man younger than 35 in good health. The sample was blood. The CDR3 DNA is TGCAGTGCTAGAGATGATGTTGACTATGGCTACACCTTC. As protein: CSARDDVDYGYTF.